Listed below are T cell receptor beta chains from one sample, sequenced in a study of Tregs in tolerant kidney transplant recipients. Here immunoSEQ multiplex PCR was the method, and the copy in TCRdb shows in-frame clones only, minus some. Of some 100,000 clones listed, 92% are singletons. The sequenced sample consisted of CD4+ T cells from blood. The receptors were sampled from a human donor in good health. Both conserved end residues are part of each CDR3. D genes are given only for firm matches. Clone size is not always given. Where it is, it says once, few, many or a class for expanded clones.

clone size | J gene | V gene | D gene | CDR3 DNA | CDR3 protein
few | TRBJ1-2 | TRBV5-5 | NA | TGTGCCAGCAGCTTGGACAGGGATGGCTACACCTTC | CASSLDRDGYTF
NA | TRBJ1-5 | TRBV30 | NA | TGTGCCTGGAGCAACCCCGGCCATAGCAATCAGCCCCAGCATTTT | CAWSNPGHSNQPQHF
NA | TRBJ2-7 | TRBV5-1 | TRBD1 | TGCGCCAGCAGCAAAGGACAGGGGACGGCCTACGAGCAGTACTTC | CASSKGQGTAYEQYF
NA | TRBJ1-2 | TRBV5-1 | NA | TGCGCCAGCAGCTTGGGTATCCGCTCGAGCATTCTAGAGTGGGACTATGGCTACACCTTC | CASSLGIRSSILEWDYGYTF
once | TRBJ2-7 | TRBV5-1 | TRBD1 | TGCGCCAGCAGCTCGGGAGGGACAGGGGGCTCCTACGAGCAGTACTTC | CASSSGGTGGSYEQYF
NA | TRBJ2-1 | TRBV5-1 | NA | TGCGCCAGCAGCTTGGGAGGACAGATCAATGAGCAGTTCTTC | CASSLGGQINEQFF
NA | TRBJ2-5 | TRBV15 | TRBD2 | TGTGCCACCAGCAGGTCCCTAGCGGGAGGTTTGGAGACCCAGTACTTC | CATSRSLAGGLETQYF
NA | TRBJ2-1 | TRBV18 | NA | TGTGCCAGCTCGCCATTGGGGGGCTCCTACAATGAGCAGTTCTTC | CASSPLGGSYNEQFF
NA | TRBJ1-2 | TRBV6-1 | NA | TGTGCCAGTCGGGCAGTTCCTAACTATGGCTACACCTTC | CASRAVPNYGYTF
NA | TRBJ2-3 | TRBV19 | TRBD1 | TGTGCCAGTAATCGGGACAGGACCGGGGATACGCAGTATTTT | CASNRDRTGDTQYF
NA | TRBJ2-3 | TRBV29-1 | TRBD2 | TGCAGCGCCCGGCGGGGGGAGCCCCCCACAGATACGCAGTATTTT | CSARRGEPPTDTQYF
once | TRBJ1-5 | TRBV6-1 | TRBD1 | TGTGCCAGCAGTCCCCGGACAGGGGGGAATCAGCCCCAGCATTTT | CASSPRTGGNQPQHF
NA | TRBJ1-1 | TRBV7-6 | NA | TGTGCCAGCAGCTTAACTTACGGGAGTGGGAACACTGAAGCTTTCTTT | CASSLTYGSGNTEAFF
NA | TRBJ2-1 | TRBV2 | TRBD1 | TGTGCCAGCAGTGCAAACAGGGGCGCCTACAATGAGCAGTTCTTC | CASSANRGAYNEQFF
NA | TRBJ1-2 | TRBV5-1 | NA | TGCGCCAGCAGCTTGGGAGACAGAAGTTATGGCTACACCTTC | CASSLGDRSYGYTF
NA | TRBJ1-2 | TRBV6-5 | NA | TGTGCCAGCAGTTACGGAAGTGGCGATAACTATGGCTACACCTTC | CASSYGSGDNYGYTF
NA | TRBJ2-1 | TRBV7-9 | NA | TGTGCCAGCAGCTTAGGTGGACCGCAGTTCTTC | CASSLGGPQFF
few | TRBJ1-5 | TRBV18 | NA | TGTGCCAGCTCACCGGGGCATAGCAATCAGCCCCAGCATTTT | CASSPGHSNQPQHF
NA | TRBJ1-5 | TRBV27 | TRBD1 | TGTGCCAGCAGTCCATCACCCTTGGACAGGGGGCTAGGTCAGCCCCAGCATTTT | CASSPSPLDRGLGQPQHF
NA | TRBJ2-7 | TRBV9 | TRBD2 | TGTGCCAGCAGCCCAAGAGCGGGAGCCTACGAGCAGTACTTC | CASSPRAGAYEQYF
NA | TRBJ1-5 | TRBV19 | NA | TGTGCCAGTAGTATCCCGGGCCATTATAGCAATCAGCCCCAGCATTTT | CASSIPGHYSNQPQHF